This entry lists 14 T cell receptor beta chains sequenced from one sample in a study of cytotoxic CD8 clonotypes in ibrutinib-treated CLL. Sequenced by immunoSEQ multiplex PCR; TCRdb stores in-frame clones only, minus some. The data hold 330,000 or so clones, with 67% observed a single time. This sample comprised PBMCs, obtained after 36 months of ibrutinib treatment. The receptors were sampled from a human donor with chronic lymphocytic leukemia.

CDR3 sequence (DNA): TGCGCCAGCAAGGTTAGGACAGGGAACACCGGGGAGCTGTTTTTT. Protein product: CASKVRTGNTGELFF. The chain combines TRBV5-1 with TRBJ2-2, with TRBD1 matching over 7 bases. The CDR3 has 15 residues. After removal of 6 bases from V and 1 base from J, the junction contained 6 bases not matched to a gene. CDR1 is SGHRS, CDR2 YFSETQ, per germline.

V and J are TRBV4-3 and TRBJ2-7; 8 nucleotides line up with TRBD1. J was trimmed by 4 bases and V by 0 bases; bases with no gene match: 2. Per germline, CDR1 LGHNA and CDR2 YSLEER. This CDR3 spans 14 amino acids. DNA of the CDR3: TGCGCCAGCAGCCAAGACAGGGGGCGGTACGAGCAGTACTTC. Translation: CASSQDRGRYEQYF.

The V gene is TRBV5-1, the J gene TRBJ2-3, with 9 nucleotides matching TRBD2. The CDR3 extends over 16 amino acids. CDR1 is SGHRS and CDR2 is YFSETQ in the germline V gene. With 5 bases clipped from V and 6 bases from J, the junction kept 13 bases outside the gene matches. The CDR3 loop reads CASRKGAGGPVDTQYF. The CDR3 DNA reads TGCGCCAGCAGAAAGGGGGCGGGAGGGCCGGTTGATACGCAGTATTTT.

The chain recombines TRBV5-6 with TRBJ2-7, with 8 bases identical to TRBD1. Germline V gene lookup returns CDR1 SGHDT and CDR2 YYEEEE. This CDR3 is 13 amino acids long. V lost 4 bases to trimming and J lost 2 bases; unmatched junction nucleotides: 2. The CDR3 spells CASSPTGAYEQYF. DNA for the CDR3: TGTGCCAGCAGCCCGACAGGGGCCTACGAGCAGTACTTC.

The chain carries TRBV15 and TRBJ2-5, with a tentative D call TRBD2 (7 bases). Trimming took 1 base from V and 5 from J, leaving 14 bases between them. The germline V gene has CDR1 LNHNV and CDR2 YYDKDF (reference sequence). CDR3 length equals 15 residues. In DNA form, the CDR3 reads TGTGCCACCAGCAGAGCGGGGGGCGCGGGGGAGACCCAGTACTTC. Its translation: CATSRAGGAGETQYF.

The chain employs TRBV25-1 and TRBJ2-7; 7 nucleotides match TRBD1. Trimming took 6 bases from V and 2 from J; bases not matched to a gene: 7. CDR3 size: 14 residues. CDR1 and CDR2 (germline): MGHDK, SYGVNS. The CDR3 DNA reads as TGTGCCAGCAGCCCCCCGGGGACAGCCTACGAGCAGTACTTC. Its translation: CASSPPGTAYEQYF.

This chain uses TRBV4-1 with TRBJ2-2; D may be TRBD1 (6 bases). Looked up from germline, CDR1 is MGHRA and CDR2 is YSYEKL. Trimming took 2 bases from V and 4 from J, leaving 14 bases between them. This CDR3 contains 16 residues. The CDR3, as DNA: TGCGCCAGCAGCCAAAGGGGGACACAGATCACCGGGGAGCTGTTTTTT. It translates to CASSQRGTQITGELFF.

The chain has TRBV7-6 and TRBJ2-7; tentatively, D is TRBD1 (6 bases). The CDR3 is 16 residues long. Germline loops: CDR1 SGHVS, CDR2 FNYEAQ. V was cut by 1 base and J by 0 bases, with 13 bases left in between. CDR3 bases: TGTGCCAGCAGCTTAGTACAGGGTTCGCTCTCCTACGAGCAGTACTTC. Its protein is CASSLVQGSLSYEQYF.

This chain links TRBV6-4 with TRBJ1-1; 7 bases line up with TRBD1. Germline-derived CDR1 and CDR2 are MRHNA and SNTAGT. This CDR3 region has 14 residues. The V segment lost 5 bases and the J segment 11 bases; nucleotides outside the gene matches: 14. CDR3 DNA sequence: TGTGCCAGCAGTCCAGGGGGGGGCGCCCGTGGGGCTTTCTTT. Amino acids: CASSPGGGARGAFF.

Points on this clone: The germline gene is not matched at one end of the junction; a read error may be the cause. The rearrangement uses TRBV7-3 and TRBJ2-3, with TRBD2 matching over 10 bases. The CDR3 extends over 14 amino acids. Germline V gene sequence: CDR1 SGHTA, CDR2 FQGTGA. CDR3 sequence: CATSGAGGGDTQYF. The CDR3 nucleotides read TGTGCCACCAGCGGAGCGGGAGGGGGAGATACGCAGTATTTT.

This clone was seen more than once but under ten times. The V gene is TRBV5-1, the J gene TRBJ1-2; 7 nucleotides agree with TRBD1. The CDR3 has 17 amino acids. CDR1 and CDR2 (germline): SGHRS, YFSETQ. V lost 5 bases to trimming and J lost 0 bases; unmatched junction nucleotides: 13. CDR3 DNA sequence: TGCGCCAGCAGGAGGGGGCTCCCGGGAAGGACTAACTATGGCTACACCTTC. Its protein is CASRRGLPGRTNYGYTF.

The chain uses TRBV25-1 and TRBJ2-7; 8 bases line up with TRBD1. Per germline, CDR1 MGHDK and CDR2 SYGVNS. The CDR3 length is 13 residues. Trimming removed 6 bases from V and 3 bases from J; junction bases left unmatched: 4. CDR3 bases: TGTGCCAGCAGCGCCGGGACAGGCTACGAGCAGTACTTC. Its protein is CASSAGTGYEQYF.

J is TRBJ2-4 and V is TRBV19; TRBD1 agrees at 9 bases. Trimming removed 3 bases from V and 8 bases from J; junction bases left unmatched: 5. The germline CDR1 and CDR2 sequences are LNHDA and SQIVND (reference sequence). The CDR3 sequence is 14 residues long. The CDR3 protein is CASSISWTGDIQYF. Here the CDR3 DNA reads TGTGCCAGTAGTATCTCATGGACAGGGGACATTCAGTACTTC. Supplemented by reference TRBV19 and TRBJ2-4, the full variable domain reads DGGITQSPKYLFRKEGQNVTLSCEQNLNHDAMYWYRQDPGQGLRLIYYSQIVNDFQKGDIAEGYSVSREKKESFPLTVTSAQKNPTAFYLCASSISWTGDIQYFGAGTRLSVL.

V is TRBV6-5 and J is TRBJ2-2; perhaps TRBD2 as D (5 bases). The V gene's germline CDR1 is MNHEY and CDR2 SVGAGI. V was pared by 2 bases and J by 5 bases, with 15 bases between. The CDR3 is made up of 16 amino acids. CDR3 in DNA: TGTGCCAGCAGTTACCACGGGCCGAGCGGAACCGGGGAGCTGTTTTTT. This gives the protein CASSYHGPSGTGELFF.